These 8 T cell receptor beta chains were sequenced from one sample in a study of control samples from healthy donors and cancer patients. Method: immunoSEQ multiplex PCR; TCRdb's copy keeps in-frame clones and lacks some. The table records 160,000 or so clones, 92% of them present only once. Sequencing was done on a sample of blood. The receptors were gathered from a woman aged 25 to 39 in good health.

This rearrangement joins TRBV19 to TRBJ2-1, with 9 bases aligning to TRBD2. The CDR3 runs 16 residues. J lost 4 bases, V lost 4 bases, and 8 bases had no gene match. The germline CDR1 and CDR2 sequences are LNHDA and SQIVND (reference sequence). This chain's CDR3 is CASSTSSGMGYNEQFF. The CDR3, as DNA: TGTGCCAGTAGTACGTCTAGCGGGATGGGGTACAATGAGCAGTTCTTC.

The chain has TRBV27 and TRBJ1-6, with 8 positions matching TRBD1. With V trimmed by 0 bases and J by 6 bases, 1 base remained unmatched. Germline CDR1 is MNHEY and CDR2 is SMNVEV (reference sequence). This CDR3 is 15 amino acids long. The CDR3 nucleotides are TGTGCCAGCAGTTTATCTGACAGGGGTAATTCACCCCTCCACTTT. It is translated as CASSLSDRGNSPLHF.

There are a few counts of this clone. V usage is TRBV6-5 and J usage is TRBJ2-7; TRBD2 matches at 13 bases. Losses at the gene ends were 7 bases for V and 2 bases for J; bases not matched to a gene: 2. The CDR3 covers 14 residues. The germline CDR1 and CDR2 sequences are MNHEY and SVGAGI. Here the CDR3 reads CASKLAGGPYEQYF. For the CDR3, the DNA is TGTGCCAGCAAACTAGCGGGAGGGCCCTACGAGCAGTACTTC.

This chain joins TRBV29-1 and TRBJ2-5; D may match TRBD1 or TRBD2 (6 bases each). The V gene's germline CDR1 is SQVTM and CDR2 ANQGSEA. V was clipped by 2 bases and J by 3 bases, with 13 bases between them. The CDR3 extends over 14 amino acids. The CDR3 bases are TGCAGCGTTGAATTCGGGGGCCGGGAAGAGACCCAGTACTTC. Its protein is CSVEFGGREETQYF. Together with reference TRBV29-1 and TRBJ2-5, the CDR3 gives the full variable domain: SAVISQKPSRDICQRGTSLTIQCQVDSQVTMMFWYRQQPGQSLTLIATANQGSEATYESGFVIDKFPISRPNLTFSTLTVSNMSPEDSSIYLCSVEFGGREETQYFGPGTRLLVL.

CDR3 nucleotides: TGTGCCAGCAGCTTACAGGGATTGGAAGGGCAGTACTTC. Its translation is CASSLQGLEGQYF. V is TRBV13 and J is TRBJ2-7; D perhaps matches TRBD1 (5 bases). The V end was cut by 2 bases, the J end by 9 bases, with 14 bases between. The CDR3 is 13 residues long. The germline V gene has CDR1 PRHDT and CDR2 FYEKMQ (reference sequence).

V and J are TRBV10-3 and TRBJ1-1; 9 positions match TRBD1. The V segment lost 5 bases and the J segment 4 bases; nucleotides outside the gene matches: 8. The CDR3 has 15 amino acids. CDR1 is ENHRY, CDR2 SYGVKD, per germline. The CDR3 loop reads CAISPGQGLITEAFF. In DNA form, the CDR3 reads TGTGCCATCAGTCCGGGACAGGGTTTAATCACTGAAGCTTTCTTT.

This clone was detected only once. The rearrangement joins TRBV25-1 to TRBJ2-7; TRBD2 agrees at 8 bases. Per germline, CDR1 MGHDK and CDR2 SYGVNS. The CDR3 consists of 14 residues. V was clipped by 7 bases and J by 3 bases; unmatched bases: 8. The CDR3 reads CASTLSGSSYEQYF. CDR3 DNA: TGTGCCAGCACCCTAAGCGGGAGTAGCTACGAGCAGTACTTC.

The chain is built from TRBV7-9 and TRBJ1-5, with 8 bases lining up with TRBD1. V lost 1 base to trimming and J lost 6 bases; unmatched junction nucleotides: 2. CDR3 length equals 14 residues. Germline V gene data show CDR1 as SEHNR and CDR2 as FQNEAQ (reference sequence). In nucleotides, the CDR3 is TGTGCCAGCAGCTTAGGGACAGGGCTTCAGCCCCAGCATTTT. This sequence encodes CASSLGTGLQPQHF.